The entry below describes one T cell receptor (beta chain). The germline V gene encodes CDR1 LGHDT and CDR2 YNNKEL (reference sequence). CDR3 length equals 13 residues. V lost 6 bases and J lost 6; bases outside the gene matches: 6. This sample is part of a study of blood T cell repertoires in COVID-19. Whole-study context: COVID-19 samples collected from the United States, Italy and Spain covered acute and convalescent phases. The cDNA or gDNA used as material had been derived from T cells, B-cell-depleted T cells, or PBMCs.

Using immunoSEQ multiplex PCR, the repertoire was profiled, and TCRdb retains in-frame clones only, with some absent. The data show 9,500 to 10,000 clones, with around three quarters seen just once and roughly 34% held by the top ten. Sequenced sample: peripheral blood. The chain links TRBV3-1 (or the pseudogene TRBV3-2) to TRBJ1-1; 8 bases fit TRBD1. The source is a human donor in a cohort sampled during active COVID-19. In DNA, the CDR3 is TGTGCCAGCAGGCAGGACAGGGTCGCTGAAGCTTTCTTT. Its translation: CASRQDRVAEAFF.